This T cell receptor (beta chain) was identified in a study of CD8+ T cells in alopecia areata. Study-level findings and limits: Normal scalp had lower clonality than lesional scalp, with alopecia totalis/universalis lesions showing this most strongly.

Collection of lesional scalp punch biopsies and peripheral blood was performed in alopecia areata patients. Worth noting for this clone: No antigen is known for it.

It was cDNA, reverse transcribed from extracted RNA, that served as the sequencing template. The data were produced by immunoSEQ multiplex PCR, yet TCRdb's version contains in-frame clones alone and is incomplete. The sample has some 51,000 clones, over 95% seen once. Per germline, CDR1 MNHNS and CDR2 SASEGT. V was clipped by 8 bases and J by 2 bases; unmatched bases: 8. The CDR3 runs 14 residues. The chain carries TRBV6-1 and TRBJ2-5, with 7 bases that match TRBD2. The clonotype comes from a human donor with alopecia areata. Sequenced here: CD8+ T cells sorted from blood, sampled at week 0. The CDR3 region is CASWGGVWQETQYF. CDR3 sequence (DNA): TGTGCCAGCTGGGGGGGTGTATGGCAAGAGACCCAGTACTTC.